This TCR beta chain came from a study of T cell responses to AZD1222 COVID-19 vaccine. Clones were read by immunoSEQ multiplex PCR, and TCRdb kept only the in-frame ones, dropping some. The table records some 130,000 clones, approximately 83% of them present only once. This CDR3 contains 14 residues. The V gene end was trimmed by 5 bases and the J gene end by 3 bases; junction bases not matched to a gene: 6. Per germline, CDR1 MNHEY and CDR2 SVGAGI. This sequence was found in an adult in good health. The starting material was peripheral blood, obtained on day 0 of AZD1222 vaccination. The rearrangement uses TRBV6-5 and TRBJ2-7; 8 bases match TRBD2. The DNA for the CDR3 is TGTGCCAGCAGTCCCCGGGAGGGGGGCTACGAGCAGTACTTC. It yields the protein CASSPREGGYEQYF.